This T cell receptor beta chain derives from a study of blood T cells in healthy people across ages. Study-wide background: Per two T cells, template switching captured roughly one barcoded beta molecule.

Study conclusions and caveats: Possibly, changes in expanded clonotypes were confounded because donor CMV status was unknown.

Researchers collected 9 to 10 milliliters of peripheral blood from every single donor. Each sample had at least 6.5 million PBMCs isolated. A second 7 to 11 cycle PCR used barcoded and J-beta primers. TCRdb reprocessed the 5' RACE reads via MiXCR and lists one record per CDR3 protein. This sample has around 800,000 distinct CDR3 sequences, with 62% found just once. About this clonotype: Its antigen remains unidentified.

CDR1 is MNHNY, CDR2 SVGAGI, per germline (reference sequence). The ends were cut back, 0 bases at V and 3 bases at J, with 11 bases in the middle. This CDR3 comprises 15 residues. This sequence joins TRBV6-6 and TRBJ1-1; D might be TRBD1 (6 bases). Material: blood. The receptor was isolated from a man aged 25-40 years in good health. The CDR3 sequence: CASSYSPRTDTEAFF. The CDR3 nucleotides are TGTGCCAGCAGTTACTCTCCGAGGACAGACACTGAAGCTTTCTTT.